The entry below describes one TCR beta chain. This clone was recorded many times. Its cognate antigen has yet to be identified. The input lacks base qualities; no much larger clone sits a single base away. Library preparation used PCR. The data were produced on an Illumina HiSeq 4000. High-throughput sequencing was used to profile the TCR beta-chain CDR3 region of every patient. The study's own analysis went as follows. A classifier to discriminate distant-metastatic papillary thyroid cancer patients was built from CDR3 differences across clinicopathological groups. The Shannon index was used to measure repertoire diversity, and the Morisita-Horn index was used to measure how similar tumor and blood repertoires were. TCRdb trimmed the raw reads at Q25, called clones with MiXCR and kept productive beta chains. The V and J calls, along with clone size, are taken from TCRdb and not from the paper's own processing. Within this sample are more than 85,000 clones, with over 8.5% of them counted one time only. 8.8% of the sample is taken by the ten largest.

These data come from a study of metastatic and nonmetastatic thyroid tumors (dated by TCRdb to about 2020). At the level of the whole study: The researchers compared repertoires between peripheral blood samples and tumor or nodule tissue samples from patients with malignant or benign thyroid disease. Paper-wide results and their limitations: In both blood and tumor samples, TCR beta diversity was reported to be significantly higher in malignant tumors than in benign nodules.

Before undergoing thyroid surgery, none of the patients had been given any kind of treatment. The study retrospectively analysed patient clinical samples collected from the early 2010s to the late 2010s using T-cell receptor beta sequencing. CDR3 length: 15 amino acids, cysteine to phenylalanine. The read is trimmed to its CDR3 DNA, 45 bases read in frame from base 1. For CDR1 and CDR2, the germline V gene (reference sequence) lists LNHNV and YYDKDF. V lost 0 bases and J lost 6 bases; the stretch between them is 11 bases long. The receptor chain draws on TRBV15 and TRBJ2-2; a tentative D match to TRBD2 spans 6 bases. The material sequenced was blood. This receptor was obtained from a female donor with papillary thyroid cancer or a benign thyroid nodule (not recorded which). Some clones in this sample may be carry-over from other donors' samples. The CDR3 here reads CATSRDKASAGELFF. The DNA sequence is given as TGTGCCACCAGCAGAGATAAGGCTAGCGCCGGGGAGCTGTTTTTT.